One T cell receptor beta chain is described in this entry. Its antigen is undetermined. Sequenced by immunoSEQ multiplex PCR; TCRdb stores in-frame clones only, minus some. The data contain just under 30,000 clones, just over 70% of them singletons. The CDR3 is 14 residues long. Germline CDR1 is SEHNR and CDR2 is FQNEAQ (reference sequence). V shed 5 bases, J shed 6 bases, and the junction held 8 bases outside the gene matches. Every patient had relapsed following autologous stem cell transplantation, and cohorts differed in brentuximab vedotin exposure. The data belong to a study of PD-1 blockade in classical Hodgkin lymphoma. For the study at large: Intravenous infusions of nivolumab 3 mg/kg reached patients every 2 weeks. Study-level findings and limits: When set against healthy donors, newly diagnosed patients were reported to show lower baseline TCR diversity. The authors excluded patients who started nivolumab under 1 year after ASCT. Patients newly diagnosed and complete responders had comparable baseline diversity.

The TCR sequence derives from a human donor with classical Hodgkin lymphoma. Sequenced material: peripheral blood mononuclear cells (PBMCs), taken before the second cycle of nivolumab. The rearrangement joins TRBV7-9 to TRBJ2-3; 7 nucleotides match TRBD2. The CDR3 sequence is CASSGEAGGDTQYF. CDR3 coding DNA: TGTGCCAGCAGCGGGGAGGCCGGGGGGGATACGCAGTATTTT.